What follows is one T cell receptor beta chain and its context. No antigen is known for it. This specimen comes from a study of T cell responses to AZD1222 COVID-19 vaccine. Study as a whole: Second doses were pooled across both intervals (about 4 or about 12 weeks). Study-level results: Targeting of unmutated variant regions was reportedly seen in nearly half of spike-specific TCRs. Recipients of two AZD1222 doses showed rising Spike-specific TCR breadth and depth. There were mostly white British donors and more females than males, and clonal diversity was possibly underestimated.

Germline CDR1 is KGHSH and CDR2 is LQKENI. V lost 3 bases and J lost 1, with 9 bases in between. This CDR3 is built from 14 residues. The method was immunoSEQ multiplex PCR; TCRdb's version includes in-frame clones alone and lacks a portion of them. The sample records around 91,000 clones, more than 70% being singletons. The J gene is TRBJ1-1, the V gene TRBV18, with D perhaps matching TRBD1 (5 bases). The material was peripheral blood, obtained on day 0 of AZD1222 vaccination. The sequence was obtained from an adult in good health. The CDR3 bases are TGTGCCAGCTCACCCCCAGGGAAGAACACTGAAGCTTTCTTT. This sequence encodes CASSPPGKNTEAFF.